This TCR beta chain was recorded in a study of cytomegalovirus exposure and HLA in healthy donors. Overall study findings and caveats: Later work found that TCR association rates differed between HLA loci; DRB1 had the most and HLA-C the fewest. Productive rates of about 87% or about 30% were seen for most TCR beta V segments in an earlier analysis. Sequencing likely caused a cluster of highly shared sequence variants. The study put about 180 TCR beta chains on its list as cytomegalovirus-associated.

On this clone: What it binds is not known.

PCR employed 60 Vbeta and 13 Jbeta primers. Clones were sequenced by immunoSEQ multiplex PCR, and TCRdb holds only the in-frame ones, with some missing. The sample holds 150,000 to 200,000 clones; roughly 75% are singletons and the top ten take about 8%. The CDR3 length is 16 residues. Germline CDR1 is MGHRA and CDR2 is YSYEKL. Trimming removed 1 base from V and 1 base from J; junction bases left unmatched: 3. The origin of this receptor is a woman in her forties in good health and CMV-seropositive. Sequencing was done on a sample of PBMCs. The rearrangement links TRBV4-1 to TRBJ2-1; 8 positions agree with TRBD2. CDR3 loop: CASSQASGQSYNEQFF. The CDR3 coding sequence is TGCGCCAGCAGCCAAGCTAGCGGGCAGTCCTACAATGAGCAGTTCTTC.